This TCR beta chain was observed in a study of T cells in Graves' hyperthyroidism and ophthalmopathy. Study findings and constraints: The blood repertoire included most of the expanded thyroid clonotypes above 0.001. Ophthalmopathy stood apart from stable hyperthyroidism in a 13 V-J model.

This CDR3 contains 12 residues. Germline V CDR1 and CDR2: MNHNS, SASEGT. Trimming cost V 6 bases and J 4 bases, with 10 bases left between them. Details on this clonotype: What it recognizes is unknown.

Exclusion of a patient resulted from uncontrolled infection, other autoimmune disease, pregnancy or lactation. Amplified regions were TCR beta CDR3 sequences from RNA transcripts. Using the HTBI primer set, a first-round RT-PCR was run on the TCR CDR3. TCRdb called the multiplex PCR reads again in MiXCR, with one record for every CDR3 protein. The sample includes over 500,000 distinct CDR3 sequences, 15% to 20% of them seen just once. The V gene is TRBV6-1, the J gene TRBJ2-7; D gene ambiguous. The source material was blood. The TCR was taken from a woman between 18 and 30 years old with Graves' ophthalmopathy. The CDR3 region is CASRHQVYEQYF. CDR3 coding DNA: TGTGCCAGCAGACACCAGGTGTACGAGCAGTACTTC.